This T cell receptor beta chain came from a study of cytomegalovirus exposure and HLA in healthy donors. Study-wide findings and caveats: Across donors, presence/absence analyses took sequencing depth to be roughly uniform. A few CMV-associated chains were confirmed in vitro to be specific for CMV antigens.

The V end was cut by 6 bases, the J end by 6 bases, with 9 bases between. The V gene's germline CDR1 is MNHEY and CDR2 SVGAGI. The CDR3 contains 12 residues. Note on this clone: Its antigen remains unidentified.

PCR primers comprised 60 Vbeta and 13 Jbeta primers. Here immunoSEQ multiplex PCR was the method, and the copy in TCRdb shows in-frame clones only, minus some. The sample shows approximately 150,000 clones, roughly four fifths of them seen only once. The V gene is TRBV6-5, the J gene TRBJ2-1; a possible D gene is TRBD1 (5 bases). The sequence was collected from a man aged 50-60 years in good health and CMV-seropositive. Material: PBMCs. CDR3 bases: TGTGCCAGCAGGAGTAGGGGCAATGAGCAGTTCTTC. Protein product: CASRSRGNEQFF.